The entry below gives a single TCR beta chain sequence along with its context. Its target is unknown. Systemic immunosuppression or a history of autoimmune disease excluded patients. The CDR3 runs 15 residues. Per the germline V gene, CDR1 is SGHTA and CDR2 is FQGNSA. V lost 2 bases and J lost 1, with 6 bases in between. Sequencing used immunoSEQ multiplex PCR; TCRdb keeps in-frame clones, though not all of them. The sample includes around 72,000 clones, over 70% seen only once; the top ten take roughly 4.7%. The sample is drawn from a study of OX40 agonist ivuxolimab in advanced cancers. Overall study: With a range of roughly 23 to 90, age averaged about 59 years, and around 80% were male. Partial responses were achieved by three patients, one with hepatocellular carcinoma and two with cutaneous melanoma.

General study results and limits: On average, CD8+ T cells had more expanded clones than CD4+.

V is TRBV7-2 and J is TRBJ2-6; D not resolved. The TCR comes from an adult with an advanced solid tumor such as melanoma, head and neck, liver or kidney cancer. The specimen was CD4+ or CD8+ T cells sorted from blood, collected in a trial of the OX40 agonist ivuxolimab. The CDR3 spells CASSLRASGANVLTF. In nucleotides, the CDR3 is TGTGCCAGCAGCTTAAGGGCTTCTGGGGCCAACGTCCTGACTTTC.